This T cell receptor beta chain was recorded in a study of blood T cell repertoires in COVID-19. Looking at the study overall: Samples representing acute and convalescent COVID-19 were sourced from the United States, Italy and Spain. T cells, B-cell-depleted T cells, or PBMCs provided the cDNA or gDNA that served as material.

Original data processing: Amplification of reference gene primers provided the estimated nucleated cell counts. Generated by immunoSEQ multiplex PCR, the TCRdb table keeps only in-frame clones and is missing some. V and J calls and clone size are as listed in that table; D and trimming were resolved from the DNA. The sample carries about 260,000 clones, about nine tenths recorded once. This CDR3 contains 16 residues. V was shortened by 4 bases and J by 1 base, with 16 bases between the two germline ends. Germline V gives CDR1 LGHDT, CDR2 YNNKEL (reference sequence). The sample taken for sequencing was peripheral blood. The V and J genes are TRBV3-1 (or the pseudogene TRBV3-2) and TRBJ1-1; D might be TRBD1 (5 bases). The receptor was isolated from a woman in her forties with acute or convalescent COVID-19. The CDR3 reads CASSPVGLGPNTEAFF. The CDR3 DNA is TGTGCCAGCAGCCCTGTGGGATTGGGGCCGAACACTGAAGCTTTCTTT.